Each of the 4 T cell receptor beta chains below was sequenced from the same sample in a study of regulatory T cells in long-lasting Graves disease. Regarding time point: persistent/refractory GD, antithyroid drugs over 5 years with positive TRAb. Extracted RNA from PBMCs served as the source of the TCR library. CDR3 regions were amplified by Arm-PCR using iRepertoire HTBI primers to build TCR beta libraries. TCRdb ran MiXCR on the multiplex PCR reads and lists one entry per CDR3 protein. The data hold about 310,000 distinct CDR3 sequences, with 22% observed a single time. The sequencing used peripheral blood mononuclear cells (PBMCs), collected when the disease was refractory, from a patient treated with antithyroid drugs. Receptors originate from a female donor with Graves disease.

This clonotype was recorded many times. The chain combines TRBV12-3 or TRBV12-4 with TRBJ2-5; D unclear. The CDR3 covers 14 residues. The V and J ends lost 2 bases and 4 bases respectively, with 11 bases between them. The CDR3 region has the DNA TGTGCCAGCAGTTTATTTTATACGGGAGAGACCCAGTACTTC. Its translation: CASSLFYTGETQYF.

The chain combines TRBV12-3 or TRBV12-4 with TRBJ1-2, with 8 bases fitting TRBD1. V gave up 5 bases and J gave up 2 bases; unmatched junction bases: 7. The CDR3 length is 15 residues. The CDR3 nucleotides are TGTGCCAGCAGTCCTGGGACAGGCCCGAACTATGGCTACACCTTC. This sequence encodes CASSPGTGPNYGYTF.

This clonotype was counted only a few times. The chain links TRBV7-2 to TRBJ2-3; D is undetermined. The CDR3 is made up of 16 amino acids. The germline gives CDR1 SGHTA, CDR2 FQGNSA. V gave up 5 bases and J gave up 0 bases, with 15 bases separating them. CDR3: CASSPVWGNSTDTQYF. The CDR3 DNA is TGTGCCAGCAGCCCTGTGTGGGGTAATAGCACAGATACGCAGTATTTT.

The chain recombines TRBV20-1 with TRBJ2-1; D gene uncertain. Trimming left V 3 bases short and J 5 bases short, with 14 bases between. Germline assignment: CDR1 DFQATT and CDR2 SNEGSKA (reference sequence). This CDR3 contains 14 residues. The CDR3 sequence is CSASWGFQDNEQFF. For the CDR3, the DNA is TGCAGTGCTAGTTGGGGTTTTCAGGACAATGAGCAGTTCTTC.